Shown below are 8 T cell receptor beta chains from a single sample sequenced in a study of OX40 agonist ivuxolimab in advanced cancers. Repertoires were generated with immunoSEQ multiplex PCR, while TCRdb's copy carries only in-frame clones and drops some. The data hold fewer than 85,000 clones, with roughly 80% observed a single time. The specimen comprised CD4+ or CD8+ T cells sorted from blood, sampled in a trial of the OX40 agonist ivuxolimab. The source is an adult with an advanced solid tumor such as melanoma, head and neck, liver or kidney cancer.

The chain employs TRBV18 and TRBJ2-1; a possible D gene is TRBD2 (5 bases). CDR1 is KGHSH, CDR2 LQKENI, per germline. The ends were cut back, 4 bases at V and 0 bases at J, with 10 bases in the middle. The CDR3 extends over 15 amino acids. The CDR3 DNA sequence: TGTGCCAGCTCACTAGCGTCGAGCTCCTACAATGAGCAGTTCTTC. Translating gives CASSLASSSYNEQFF.

The V call is TRBV9, the J call TRBJ2-1; no definite D call. The CDR3 consists of 14 residues. Germline CDR1 is SGDLS and CDR2 is YYNGEE. Trimming cost V 3 bases and J 4 bases, with 11 bases left between them. CDR3 loop: CASSASPSYNEQFF. CDR3 coding DNA: TGTGCCAGCAGCGCCTCGCCGTCGTACAATGAGCAGTTCTTC.

The rearrangement uses TRBV30 and TRBJ1-2; 9 bases align to TRBD1. Germline V gene lookup returns CDR1 GTSNPN and CDR2 SVGIG (reference sequence). The V segment lost 2 bases and the J segment 6 bases; nucleotides outside the gene matches: 13. This CDR3 region has 16 residues. The CDR3 is CAWSSDGTGIRNGYTF. For the CDR3, the DNA is TGTGCCTGGAGTTCCGACGGGACAGGGATACGTAATGGCTACACCTTC.

This clone has just one count. The chain combines TRBV27 with TRBJ1-3; the D gene is possibly TRBD1 (5 bases). Germline CDR1 is MNHEY and CDR2 is SMNVEV (reference sequence). The CDR3 is 15 amino acids. The V and J ends lost 3 bases and 0 bases respectively, with 9 bases between them. The CDR3 is CASSLGRGSGNTIYF. In nucleotides, the CDR3 is TGTGCCAGCAGTTTGGGGCGGGGCTCTGGAAACACCATATATTTT.

The chain is built from TRBV7-2 and TRBJ2-1; 7 positions match TRBD2. CDR1 and CDR2 from the germline V gene are SGHTA and FQGNSA. V was pared by 5 bases and J by 4 bases, with 2 bases of the junction left unmatched. The CDR3 runs to 13 residues. CDR3 region: CASSGGGYNEQFF. CDR3 DNA sequence: TGTGCCAGCAGCGGGGGGGGTTACAATGAGCAGTTCTTC.

This clone has more than one count but fewer than ten. The rearrangement uses TRBV20-1 and TRBJ1-3; D gene ambiguous. CDR3 length: 11 amino acids. CDR1 is DFQATT, CDR2 SNEGSKA, per germline (reference sequence). Trimming stripped 3 bases from V and 1 base from J, with 1 base between. The CDR3 nucleotides are TGCAGTGCTAGGTCTGGAAACACCATATATTTT. Translated, it gives CSARSGNTIYF.

The rearrangement uses TRBV19 and TRBJ1-1; D not certain. Germline-derived CDR1 and CDR2 are LNHDA and SQIVND (reference sequence). V lost 1 base and J lost 7, with 10 bases in between. This CDR3 comprises 13 residues. The CDR3 protein is CASSIGQEIEAFF. CDR3 DNA: TGTGCCAGTAGTATAGGGCAGGAGATTGAAGCTTTCTTT.

The V and J genes are TRBV20-1 and TRBJ2-7; no clear D gene. Germline CDR1 DFQATT, CDR2 SNEGSKA (reference sequence). This CDR3 is 9 amino acids long. V lost 4 bases and J lost 6, with 4 bases in between. As DNA, the CDR3 is TGCAGTGCTATGTTCGAGCAGTACTTC. It codes for CSAMFEQYF.